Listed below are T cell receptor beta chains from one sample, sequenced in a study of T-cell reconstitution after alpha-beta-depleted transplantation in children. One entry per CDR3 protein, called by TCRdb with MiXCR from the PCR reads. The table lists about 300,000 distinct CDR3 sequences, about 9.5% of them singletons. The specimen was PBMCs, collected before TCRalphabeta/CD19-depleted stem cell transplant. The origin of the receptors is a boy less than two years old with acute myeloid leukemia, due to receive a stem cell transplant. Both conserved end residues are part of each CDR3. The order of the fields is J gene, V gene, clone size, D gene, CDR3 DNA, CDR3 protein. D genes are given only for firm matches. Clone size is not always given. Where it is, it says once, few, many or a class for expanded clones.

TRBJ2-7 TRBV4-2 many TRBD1 TGTGCCAGCAGCCAAGATGTTAACAGGGGGTTCTACGAGCAGTACTTC CASSQDVNRGFYEQYF
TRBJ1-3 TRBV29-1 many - TGCAGCGTCGCCCATACAGTCGGCATATATTTT CSVAHTVGIYF
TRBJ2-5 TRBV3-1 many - TGTGCCAGCATCGGACATATACAGACCCAGTACTTC CASIGHIQTQYF
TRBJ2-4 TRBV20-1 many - TGCAGTGCTAGACCCTCATCTTGGCACATTCAGTACTTC CSARPSSWHIQYF
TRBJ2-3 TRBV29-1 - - TGCAGCGTTGGACAGACCACAGATACGCAGTATTTT CSVGQTTDTQYF
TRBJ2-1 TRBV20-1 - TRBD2 TGCTCCCCCTCGCGGAGGGCGGGAGGGCCAGACAATGAGCAGTTCTTC CSPSRRAGGPDNEQFF
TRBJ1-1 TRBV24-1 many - TGTGCCGTCGAGAGCCTCAGCGGGTCGAACACTGAAGCTTTCTTT CAVESLSGSNTEAFF
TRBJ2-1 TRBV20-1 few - TGCAGTGCTAGAGATCCCCGCAGTCGCTCCTACAATGAGCAGTTCTTC CSARDPRSRSYNEQFF
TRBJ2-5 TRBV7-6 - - TGTGCCAGCAGCTTACGGGGCAAGACCCAGTACTTC CASSLRGKTQYF
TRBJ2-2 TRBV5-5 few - TGTGCCAGCAGCTTGGAGGCCCTCCCGCGAGGGGAGCTGTTTTTT CASSLEALPRGELFF